The sequence of this TCR beta chain was determined in a study of T cell repertoires in cytomegalovirus infection. On the study more broadly: Public TCR beta signatures marked donors with CMV infection and the matching HLA.

One entry per CDR3 protein results from TCRdb running MiXCR on the reads. The repertoire holds approximately 1,000,000 distinct CDR3 sequences, approximately 31% seen once, with around 15% in the top ten. Germline CDR1 reads SSHAT; CDR2 reads FNYEAQ (reference sequence). The CDR3 runs 17 residues. Notes on this clonotype: The antigen remains undetermined. Its ends do not fully match the called genes, so a read error is possible.

The sequences come from cultured CD8+ T cells from PBMCs, collected from culture after CMV antigen stimulation. This clonotype originated in a human donor in good health (CMV status not recorded). Some clones in this sample may be carry-over from other donors' samples. The V gene is TRBV7-7, the J gene TRBJ1-3, with unresolved D. This CDR3 is CASSLGPFGFSGNTIYF. DNA for the CDR3: TGTGCTAGCAGCTTAGGACCCTTTGGTTTCTCTGGAAACACCATATATTTT. Supplemented by reference TRBV7-7 and TRBJ1-3, the full variable domain reads GAGVSQSPRYKVTKRGQDVTLRCDPISSHATLYWYQQALGQGPEFLTYFNYEAQPDKSGLPSDRFSAERPEGSISTLTIQRTEQRDSAMYRCASSLGPFGFSGNTIYFGEGSWLTVV.